This is a list of T cell receptor beta chains from one sample in a study of cytomegalovirus exposure and HLA in healthy donors. The table came from immunoSEQ multiplex PCR; TCRdb's copy has only in-frame clones and leaves some out. The data show roughly 180,000 clones, about 80% seen once. The sample taken for sequencing was PBMCs. The source of these receptors is an older woman in good health and CMV-seropositive. The CDR3 runs from the conserved cysteine through the conserved F or W. D genes are given only for firm matches.

v_call	cdr3_length	d_call	j_call	cdr3_aa
TRBV9	16	TRBD1	TRBJ2-1	CASSVLGQGSYNEQFF
TRBV5-1	15	-	TRBJ1-5	CASSSSDSFNQPQHF
TRBV7-9	13	-	TRBJ2-7	CASSQPGQREQYF
TRBV19	15	TRBD2	TRBJ2-5	CASSTLPAGAETQYF
TRBV30	15	-	TRBJ1-5	CAWNGAGLINQPQHF
TRBV6-5	15	TRBD1	TRBJ1-3	CASSSGQGGGNTIYF
TRBV6-5	16	-	TRBJ2-3	CASSYWGRERTDTQYF
TRBV5-1	17	TRBD1	TRBJ1-3	CASSFFDRGQSGNTIYF
TRBV7-9	14	TRBD1	TRBJ1-6	CASSPRDRNSPLHF
TRBV7-2	13	TRBD1	TRBJ2-3	CASSLDRADTQYF
TRBV7-2	18	TRBD2	TRBJ2-7	CASSLGPGTSGSGYEQYF
TRBV5-1	15	TRBD1	TRBJ1-1	CASSRGQGLGTEAFF